This T cell receptor (beta chain) was profiled in a study of control samples from healthy donors and cancer patients. This CDR3 is built from 16 residues. V was pared by 4 bases and J by 2 bases, with 8 bases of the junction left unmatched. Per germline, CDR1 SGDLS and CDR2 YYNGEE. Profiled with immunoSEQ multiplex PCR; TCRdb holds only in-frame clones, not every one. The repertoire holds roughly 68,000 clones, with 75% to 85% as singletons. Material for sequencing was blood. The chain links TRBV9 to TRBJ2-2, with 7 bases aligning to TRBD1. This clonotype originated in a man between 60 and 75 years old in good health. The CDR3: CASSFRTGGNTGELFF. The CDR3 DNA is TGTGCCAGCAGCTTCCGGACAGGAGGAAACACCGGGGAGCTGTTTTTT. Full variable domain (missing parts from reference TRBV9 and TRBJ2-2): DSGVTQTPKHLITATGQRVTLRCSPRSGDLSVYWYQQSLDQGLQFLIQYYNGEERAKGNILERFSAQQFPDLHSELNLSSLELGDSALYFCASSFRTGGNTGELFFGEGSRLTVL.